What follows describes a single TCR beta chain. The antigen remains unidentified. The source of the sample is a study of human T cells and chemical hapten exposure. The study, taken as a whole, reports: Expanded TCRs created a significantly greater count of big CDR3 similarity clusters than controls did.

Time point defined: patch test 3, about 24 weeks after DPC sensitization. Treatment denoted: therapeutic diphenylcyclopropenone sensitization with weekly scalp DPC. Venepuncture was done earlier than the placement of each patch test. Patients had alopecia, were aged 18 to 70, and were not pregnant. The CDR3 contains 14 residues. The V end was cut by 0 bases, the J end by 3 bases, with 9 bases between. CDR1 is LGHNA and CDR2 is YNFKEQ in the germline V gene. TCRdb fed the RACE reads into MiXCR, producing one record per CDR3 protein. The table records 150,000 to 200,000 distinct CDR3 sequences, around a quarter of them present only once.

This material consisted of whole blood, taken in connection with sensitization to the hapten diphenylcyclopropenone (DPC). The receptor's source is a woman aged 18-30 years with alopecia areata. Some clones in this sample may be carry-over from other donors' samples. The V and J genes are TRBV4-2 and TRBJ2-7; D remains unclear. The CDR3 nucleotides are TGTGCCAGCAGCCAAGATGGGAACAGCTACGAGCAGTACTTC. It translates to CASSQDGNSYEQYF.